This T cell receptor beta chain was captured by sequencing in a study of blood T cell repertoires in COVID-19. The authors' processing: Counts of nucleated cells, estimated from reference gene primer amplification, were obtained. TCRdb keeps only in-frame clones here, not all; method: immunoSEQ multiplex PCR. V and J calls and clone size are as listed in that table; D and trimming were resolved from the DNA. The sample holds some 300,000 clones; approximately 84% are singletons and the top ten take approximately 1%. With 4 bases removed from V and 4 bases from J, the gap between germline ends came to 13 bases. CDR3 length: 14 residues. Germline assignment: CDR1 SGHDT and CDR2 YYEEEE.

The source of this sequence is a woman aged 25-40 years who had recovered from COVID-19. The sequenced material came from PBMCs or T cells enriched from blood (not recorded which). The chain joins TRBV5-6 to TRBJ2-3; D may be TRBD1 (6 bases). CDR3 DNA sequence: TGTGCCAGCAGCATCGGACAGATCTCAGATACGCAGTATTTT. Its translation is CASSIGQISDTQYF.